This TCR beta chain was recovered during a study of blood T cell repertoires in COVID-19 (dated by TCRdb to between 2020 and 2021). Background for the entire study: Samples covering the acute and convalescent phases of COVID-19 were provided by collaborators in the United States, Italy and Spain. Deeply sampled blood TCRbeta repertoires from subjects exposed to, actively infected with, or recovered from COVID-19 were included in the dataset. HLA class I and class II types, where available, came from metadata supplied by the sample provider rather than from assay-based typing. The material from the prospective study consisted of cDNA or gDNA derived from T cells, B-cell-depleted T cells, or PBMCs. A de-identified subject ID, COVID-19 status, age in years and sex were almost always included in the sample metadata. The samples were drawn from the first 160 participants of the ongoing ImmuneRACE study and from 950 to 1,500 subjects provided by 6 global collaborators. The repertoires were released in a freely available public database intended as a resource for research on the immune response to SARS-CoV-2. What the study reported, not specific to this receptor: The quantity of clinical and demographic metadata differed by source and by participant and was supplied without curation.

The immunoSEQ Assay, a bias-controlled multiplex PCR, was used to amplify TCRbeta CDR3 regions from genomic DNA. In the paper's pipeline: Within the assay, amplification of reference gene primers was used to estimate how many nucleated cells each sample contained. To quantify the absolute abundance of each unique TCRbeta CDR3 rearrangement, sequence reads were collapsed and filtered. For each sample, productive Simpson clonality was calculated as the square root of Simpson's diversity index across productive rearrangements. TCRdb retrieved this table from immuneACCESS and kept in-frame rearrangements only. Not all clones are present; in checked studies, unresolved V genes account for under half, and no reason is known for the remainder. V and J calls and clone size are given by that table; D and trimming were obtained from the DNA. This sample gives approximately 290,000 clones in total; about nine tenths of them show up just once. Around 1.1% of the sample is taken by the ten largest.

Participants in the prospective study were enrolled through a virtual design, were aged roughly 18 to 100 years, and lived in approximately 24 United States geographic areas. To assign participants to cohorts, the prospective study relied on clinical history that participants themselves reported in a screening survey and a study questionnaire. ImmuneRACE Cohort 3 recovered participants were defined by two consecutive negative NP/OP PCR tests, healthcare professional clearance, or symptom resolution. In the prospective study, whole blood, serum and a nasopharyngeal or oropharyngeal swab were collected from each participant by mobile phlebotomists. Participants in the prospective study had the option to provide additional blood draws and questionnaires over an approximately 2-month period. Before DNA extraction, prospective study blood samples were shipped either frozen or at room temperature. Of note for this clone: Its antigen remains unidentified. No per-base quality is available; no much larger clone lies one base away.

CDR1 is given as KGHSH and CDR2 as LQKENI, both from the germline V gene. Cut back by 3 bases and 8 bases, the V and J ends lie 5 bases apart. From the cysteine up to the phenylalanine, the CDR3 has a length of 12 residues. The only DNA kept is the CDR3, 36 bases in frame from the first base. This sequence was found in a woman aged 30 to 39 who had recovered from COVID-19. Material for sequencing was PBMCs or T cells enriched from blood (not recorded which). The sequence joins TRBV18 to TRBJ1-6; the D gene lacks a confident call. This receptor carries the CDR3 CASSPADSPLHF. At the DNA level, the sequence is TGTGCCAGCTCACCGGCGGATTCACCCCTCCACTTT.